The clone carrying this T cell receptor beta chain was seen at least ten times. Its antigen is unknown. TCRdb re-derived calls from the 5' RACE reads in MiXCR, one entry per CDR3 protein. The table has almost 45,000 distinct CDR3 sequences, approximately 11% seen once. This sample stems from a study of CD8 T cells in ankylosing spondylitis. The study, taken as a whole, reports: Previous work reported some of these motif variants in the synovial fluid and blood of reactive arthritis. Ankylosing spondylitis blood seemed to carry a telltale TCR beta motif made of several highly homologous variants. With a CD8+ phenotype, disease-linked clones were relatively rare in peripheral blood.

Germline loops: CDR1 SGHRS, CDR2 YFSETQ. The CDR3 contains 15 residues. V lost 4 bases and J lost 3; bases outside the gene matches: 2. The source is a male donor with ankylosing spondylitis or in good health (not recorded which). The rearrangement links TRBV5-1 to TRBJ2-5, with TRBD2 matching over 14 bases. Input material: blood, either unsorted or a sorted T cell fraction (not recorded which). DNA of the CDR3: TGCGCCAGCAGCAGGGGACTAGCGGGGGAAGAGACCCAGTACTTC. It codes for CASSRGLAGEETQYF.